These T cell receptor beta chains were read from a single sample in a study of cytomegalovirus exposure and HLA in healthy donors. Libraries were prepared by immunoSEQ multiplex PCR; TCRdb keeps only in-frame clonotypes and omits some of them. The sample records about 120,000 clones, 81% being singletons. The specimen was PBMCs. The receptors originated from a man aged 35 to 55 in good health and CMV-seronegative. Each CDR3 is given with its conserved first and last residue. Each record gives: J gene, clone size, D gene, V gene, CDR3 protein, CDR3 DNA. The D gene is left open where the match is weak. Expanded clones get a size class; other rows say once, few or many, or leave the size out.

J gene: TRBJ1-5; clone size: NA; D gene: TRBD1; V gene: TRBV6-1; CDR3 protein: CASTPGQGLGQPQHF; CDR3 DNA: TGTGCCAGCACTCCGGGACAGGGGCTTGGGCAGCCCCAGCATTTT
J gene: TRBJ2-2; clone size: few; D gene: TRBD1; V gene: TRBV7-2; CDR3 protein: CASTTGTGGTGELFF; CDR3 DNA: TGTGCCAGCACCACCGGGACAGGTGGGACCGGGGAGCTGTTTTTT
J gene: TRBJ1-5; clone size: NA; D gene: NA; V gene: TRBV30; CDR3 protein: CAWSVRGPRPQPQHF; CDR3 DNA: TGTGCCTGGAGTGTACGGGGTCCCCGTCCTCAGCCCCAGCATTTT
J gene: TRBJ2-1; clone size: NA; D gene: TRBD2; V gene: TRBV11-2; CDR3 protein: CASSLGWGSGGTGQFF; CDR3 DNA: TGTGCCAGCAGCTTAGGTTGGGGTAGCGGGGGGACGGGGCAGTTCTTC
J gene: TRBJ2-7; clone size: NA; D gene: NA; V gene: TRBV10-3; CDR3 protein: CAIRDSYYEQYF; CDR3 DNA: TGTGCCATCAGGGACAGCTACTACGAGCAGTACTTC
J gene: TRBJ1-4; clone size: many; D gene: NA; V gene: TRBV4-3; CDR3 protein: CASSQGTSTNEKLFF; CDR3 DNA: TGCGCCAGCAGCCAGGGGACATCAACTAATGAAAAACTGTTTTTT
J gene: TRBJ1-4; clone size: few; D gene: TRBD1; V gene: TRBV7-9; CDR3 protein: CASSSRDRGEKLFF; CDR3 DNA: TGTGCCAGCAGTTCCCGGGACAGGGGTGAAAAACTGTTTTTT
J gene: TRBJ1-6; clone size: NA; D gene: NA; V gene: TRBV5-1; CDR3 protein: CASKLQIYNSPLHF; CDR3 DNA: TGCGCCAGCAAGCTACAGATCTATAATTCACCCCTCCACTTT
J gene: TRBJ2-5; clone size: NA; D gene: TRBD2; V gene: TRBV6-1; CDR3 protein: CASTLAGGPGETQYF; CDR3 DNA: TGTGCCAGCACCTTAGCGGGAGGGCCAGGAGAGACCCAGTACTTC
J gene: TRBJ2-1; clone size: NA; D gene: NA; V gene: TRBV5-1; CDR3 protein: CASSLGQAGDEQFF; CDR3 DNA: TGCGCCAGCAGCTTGGGCCAAGCAGGGGATGAGCAGTTCTTC